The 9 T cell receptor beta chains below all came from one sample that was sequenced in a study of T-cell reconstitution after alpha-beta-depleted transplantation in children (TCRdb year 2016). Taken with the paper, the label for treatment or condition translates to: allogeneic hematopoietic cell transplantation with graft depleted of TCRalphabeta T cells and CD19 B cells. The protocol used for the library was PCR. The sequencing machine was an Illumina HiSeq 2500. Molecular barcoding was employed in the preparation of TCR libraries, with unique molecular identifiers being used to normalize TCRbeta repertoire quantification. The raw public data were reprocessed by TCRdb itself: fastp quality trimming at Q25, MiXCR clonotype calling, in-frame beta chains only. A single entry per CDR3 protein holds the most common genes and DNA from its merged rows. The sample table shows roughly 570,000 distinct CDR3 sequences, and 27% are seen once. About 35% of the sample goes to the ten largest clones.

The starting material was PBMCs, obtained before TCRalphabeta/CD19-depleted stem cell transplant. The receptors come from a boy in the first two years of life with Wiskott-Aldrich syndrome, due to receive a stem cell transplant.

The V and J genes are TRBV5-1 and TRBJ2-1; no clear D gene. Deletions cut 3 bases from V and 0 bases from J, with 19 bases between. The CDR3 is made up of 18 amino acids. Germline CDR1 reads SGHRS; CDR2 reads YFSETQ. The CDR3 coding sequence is TGCGCCAGCAGCTCAGAGATAACGACCGGCCGCTCCTACAATGAGCAGTTCTTC. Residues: CASSSEITTGRSYNEQFF. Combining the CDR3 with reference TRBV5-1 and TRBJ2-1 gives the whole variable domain KAGVTQTPRYLIKTRGQQVTLSCSPISGHRSVSWYQQTPGQGLQFLFEYFSETQRNKGNFPGRFSGRQFSNSRSEMNVSTLELGDSALYLCASSSEITTGRSYNEQFFGPGTRLTVL.

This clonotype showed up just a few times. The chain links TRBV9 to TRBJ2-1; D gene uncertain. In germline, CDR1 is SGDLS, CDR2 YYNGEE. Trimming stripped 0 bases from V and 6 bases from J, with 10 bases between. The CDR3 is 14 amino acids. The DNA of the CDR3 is TGTGCCAGCAGCGTAGGGTGGTCTAGCAATGAGCAGTTCTTC. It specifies CASSVGWSSNEQFF. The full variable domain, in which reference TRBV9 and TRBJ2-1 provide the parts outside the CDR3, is DSGVTQTPKHLITATGQRVTLRCSPRSGDLSVYWYQQSLDQGLQFLIQYYNGEERAKGNILERFSAQQFPDLHSELNLSSLELGDSALYFCASSVGWSSNEQFFGPGTRLTVL.

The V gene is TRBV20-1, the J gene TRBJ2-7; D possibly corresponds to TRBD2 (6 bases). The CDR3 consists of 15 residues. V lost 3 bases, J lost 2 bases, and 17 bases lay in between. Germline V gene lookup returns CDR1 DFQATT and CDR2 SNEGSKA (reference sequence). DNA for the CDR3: TGCAGTGCTAGGGGACTTCGGGACCTCCCCTACGAGCAGTACTTC. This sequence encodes CSARGLRDLPYEQYF.

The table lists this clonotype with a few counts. The CDR3 here is CASSLRTSGRSGETQYF. The CDR3 DNA reads TGTGCCAGCAGTTTAAGGACTAGCGGGAGGTCGGGGGAGACCCAGTACTTC. J is TRBJ2-5 and V is TRBV12-3 or TRBV12-4, with 14 bases matching TRBD2. The CDR3 is made up of 17 amino acids. The trim removed 2 bases at V and 5 bases at J, leaving 7 bases unmatched.

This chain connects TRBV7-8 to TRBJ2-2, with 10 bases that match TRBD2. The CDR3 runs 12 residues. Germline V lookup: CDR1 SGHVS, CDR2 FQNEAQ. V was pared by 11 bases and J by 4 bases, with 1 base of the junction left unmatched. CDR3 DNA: TGTGCCCAGCGGGGGGGCACCGGGGAGCTGTTTTTT. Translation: CAQRGGTGELFF.

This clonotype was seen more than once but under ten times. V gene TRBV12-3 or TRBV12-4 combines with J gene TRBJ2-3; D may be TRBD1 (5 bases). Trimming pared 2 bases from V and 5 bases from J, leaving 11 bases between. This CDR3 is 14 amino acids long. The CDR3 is CASSLNRGIDTQYF. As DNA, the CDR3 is TGTGCCAGCAGTTTAAATAGGGGAATAGATACGCAGTATTTT.

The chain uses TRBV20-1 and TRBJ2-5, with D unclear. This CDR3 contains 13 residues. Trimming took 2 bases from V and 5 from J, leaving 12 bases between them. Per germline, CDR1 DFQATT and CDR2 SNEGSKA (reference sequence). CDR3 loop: CSARWENEETQYF. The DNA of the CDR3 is TGCAGTGCTAGATGGGAAAACGAGGAGACCCAGTACTTC.

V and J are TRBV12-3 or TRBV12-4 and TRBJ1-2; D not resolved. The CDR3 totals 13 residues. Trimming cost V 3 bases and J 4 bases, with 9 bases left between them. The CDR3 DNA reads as TGTGCCAGCAGTTTGTGGTTCGGCTATGGCTACACCTTC. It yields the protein CASSLWFGYGYTF.

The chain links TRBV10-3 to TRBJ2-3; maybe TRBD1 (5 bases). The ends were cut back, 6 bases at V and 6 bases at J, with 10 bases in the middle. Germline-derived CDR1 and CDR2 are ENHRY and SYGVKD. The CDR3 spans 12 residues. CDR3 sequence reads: CAISEGVDTQYF. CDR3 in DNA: TGTGCCATCAGCGAAGGGGTCGATACGCAGTATTTT.